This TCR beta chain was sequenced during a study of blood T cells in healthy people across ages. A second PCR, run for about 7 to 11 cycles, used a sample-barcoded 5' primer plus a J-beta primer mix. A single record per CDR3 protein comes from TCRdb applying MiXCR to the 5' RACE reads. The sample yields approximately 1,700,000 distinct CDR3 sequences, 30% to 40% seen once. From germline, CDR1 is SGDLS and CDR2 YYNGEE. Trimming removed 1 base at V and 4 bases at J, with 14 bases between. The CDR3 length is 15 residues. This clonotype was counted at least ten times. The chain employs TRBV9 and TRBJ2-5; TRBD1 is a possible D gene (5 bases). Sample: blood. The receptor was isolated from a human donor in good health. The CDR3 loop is CASSVMGQGLETQYF. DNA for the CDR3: TGTGCCAGCAGCGTAATGGGGCAGGGCTTAGAGACCCAGTACTTC.